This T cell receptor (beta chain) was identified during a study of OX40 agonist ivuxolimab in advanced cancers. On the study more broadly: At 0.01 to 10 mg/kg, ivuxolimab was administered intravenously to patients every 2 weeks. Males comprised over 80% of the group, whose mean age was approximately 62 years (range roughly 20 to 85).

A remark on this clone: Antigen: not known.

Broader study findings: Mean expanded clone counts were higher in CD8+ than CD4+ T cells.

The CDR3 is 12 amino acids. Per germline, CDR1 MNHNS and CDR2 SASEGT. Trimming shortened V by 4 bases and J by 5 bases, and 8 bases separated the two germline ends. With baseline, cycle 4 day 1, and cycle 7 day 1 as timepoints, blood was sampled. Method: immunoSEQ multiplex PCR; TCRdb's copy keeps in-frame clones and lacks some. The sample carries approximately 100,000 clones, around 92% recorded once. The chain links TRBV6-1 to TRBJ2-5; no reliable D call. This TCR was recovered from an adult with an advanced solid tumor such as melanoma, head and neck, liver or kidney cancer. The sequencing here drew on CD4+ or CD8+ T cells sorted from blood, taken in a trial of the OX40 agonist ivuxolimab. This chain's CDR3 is CASSALLETQYF. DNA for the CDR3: TGTGCCAGCAGTGCCCTCCTCGAGACCCAGTACTTC.